The clone carrying this TCR beta chain was seen a handful of times. As yet, its antigen is unknown. This sample is part of a study of T-cell memory formation after mild COVID-19. The wider study: The study found TCR clusters largely donor specific.

CDR1 and CDR2 from the germline V gene are SGDLS and YYNGEE. This CDR3 has 13 residues. Trimming took off 0 bases at V and 3 bases at J, with 6 bases between the two ends. Study-wide points: Some clones that responded were present in memory (sampled pre-infection), which suggests cross-reactive memory joined.

TCRdb itself ran the 5' RACE reads through MiXCR, one entry per CDR3 protein. The table lists over 400,000 distinct CDR3 sequences, 23% of them singletons. The rearrangement joins TRBV9 to TRBJ2-5; no clear D. The TCR was taken from an adult woman who had mild COVID-19 (a few samples of this study predate the infection). Cell type and time point are not known. The specimen sequenced was PBMCs or a T cell subset sorted from them (not recorded which). Written as DNA, the CDR3 is TGTGCCAGCAGCGTAGGAGTGGAAGAGACCCAGTACTTC. Its translation is CASSVGVEETQYF.